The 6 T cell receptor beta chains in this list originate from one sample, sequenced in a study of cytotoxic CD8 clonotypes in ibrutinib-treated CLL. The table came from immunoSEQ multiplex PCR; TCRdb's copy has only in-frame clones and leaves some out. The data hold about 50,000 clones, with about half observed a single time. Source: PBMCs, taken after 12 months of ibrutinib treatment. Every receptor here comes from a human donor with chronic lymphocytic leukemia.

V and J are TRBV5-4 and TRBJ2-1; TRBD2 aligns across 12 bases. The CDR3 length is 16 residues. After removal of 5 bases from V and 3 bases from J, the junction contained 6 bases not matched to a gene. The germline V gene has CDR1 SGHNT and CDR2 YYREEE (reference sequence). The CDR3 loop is CASSPRTSGIYNEQFF. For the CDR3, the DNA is TGTGCCAGCAGTCCTCGGACTAGCGGGATCTACAATGAGCAGTTCTTC.

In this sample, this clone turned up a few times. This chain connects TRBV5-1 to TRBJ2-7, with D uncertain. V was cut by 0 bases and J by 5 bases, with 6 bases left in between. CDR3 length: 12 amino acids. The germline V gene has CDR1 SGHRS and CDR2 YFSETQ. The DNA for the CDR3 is TGCGCCAGCAGCTTGGCGGGCGACGAGCAGTACTTC. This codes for CASSLAGDEQYF.

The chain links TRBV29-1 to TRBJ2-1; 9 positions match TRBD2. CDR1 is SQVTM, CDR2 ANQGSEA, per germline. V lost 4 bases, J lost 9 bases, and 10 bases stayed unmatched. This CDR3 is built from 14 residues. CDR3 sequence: CSVVPGLANREQFF. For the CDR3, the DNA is TGCAGCGTTGTTCCGGGACTAGCTAACCGTGAGCAGTTCTTC.

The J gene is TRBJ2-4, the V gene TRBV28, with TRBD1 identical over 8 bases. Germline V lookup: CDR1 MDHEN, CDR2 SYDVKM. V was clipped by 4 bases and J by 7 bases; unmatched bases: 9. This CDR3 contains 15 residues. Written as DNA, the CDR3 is TGTGCCAGCAGTTCGCAGGGGGCGCGCCTCAACATTCAGTACTTC. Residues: CASSSQGARLNIQYF.

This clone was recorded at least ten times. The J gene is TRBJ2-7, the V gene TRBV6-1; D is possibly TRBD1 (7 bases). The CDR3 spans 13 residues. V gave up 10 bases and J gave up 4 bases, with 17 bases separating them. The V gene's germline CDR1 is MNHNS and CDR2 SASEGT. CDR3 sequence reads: CATKGRGAYEQYF. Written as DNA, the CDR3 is TGTGCCACCAAGGGCAGGGGGGCATACGAGCAGTACTTC.

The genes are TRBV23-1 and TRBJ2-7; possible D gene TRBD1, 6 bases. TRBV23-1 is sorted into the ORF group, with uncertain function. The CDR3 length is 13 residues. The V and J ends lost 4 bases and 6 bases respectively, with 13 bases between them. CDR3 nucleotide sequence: TGCGCCAGCAGTCGTCGGGACAAAACCGAGCAGTACTTC. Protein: CASSRRDKTEQYF.